This T cell receptor (beta chain) was identified in a study of blood T cell repertoires in COVID-19. The overall study: COVID-19 samples, acute and convalescent, were from the United States, Italy and Spain. Nucleic acid was either cDNA or gDNA, and it came from T cells, B-cell-depleted T cells, or PBMCs.

The length of the CDR3 is 13 residues. Germline CDR1 reads SQVTM; CDR2 reads ANQGSEA. The V and J ends lost 4 bases and 2 bases, in that order; junction bases with no gene match: 2. Original processing methods: For nucleated cells, counts were estimated from reference gene primer amplification. Clones were read by immunoSEQ multiplex PCR, and TCRdb kept only the in-frame ones, dropping some. The V and J calls and clone size are taken from that table; D and trimming were inferred from the DNA. The sample lists 97,000 or so clones, roughly 78% occurring once. The clonotype originates from a woman older than 75 with active or convalescent COVID-19. Material: peripheral blood. This chain joins TRBV29-1 and TRBJ2-7; 10 nucleotides line up with TRBD2. DNA for the CDR3: TGCAGCGTTGCTAGCGGGAGTCCCTACGAGCAGTACTTC. Protein product: CSVASGSPYEQYF.